This T cell receptor beta chain is drawn from a study of blood T cell repertoires in COVID-19. At the level of the study: Material from acute and convalescent COVID-19 was sourced from the United States, Italy and Spain. Sources were T cells, B-cell-depleted T cells, or PBMCs; the material itself was cDNA or gDNA.

This clone was observed a few times. The Seattle patients joined while their infection was active and were tracked longitudinally afterward. Original methodology: Amplification with reference gene primers provided the estimates of nucleated cell counts. The protocol was immunoSEQ multiplex PCR, while the TCRdb copy is restricted to in-frame clones and leaves out a portion. V and J calls and clone size are copied from that table; D and trimming were computed from the DNA. The data contain around 150,000 clones, roughly 93% of them singletons. There are 17 residues in the CDR3. V dropped 3 bases and J dropped 6 bases, with 21 bases sitting between them. Germline V gene data show CDR1 as SGDLS and CDR2 as YYNGEE.

Sequences were obtained from peripheral blood. This clonotype was sampled from a woman aged 55-69 years with COVID-19, enrolled during active disease. The chain uses TRBV9 and TRBJ2-2, with TRBD1 as a possible D gene (5 bases). The DNA for the CDR3 is TGTGCCAGCAGCGAAGGAAGTAGGCAGGGCCGGCCCGGGGAGCTGTTTTTT. Its protein product is CASSEGSRQGRPGELFF.